This TCR beta chain was captured in a study of shared clonotypes between healthy human individuals. From germline, CDR1 is SGHRS and CDR2 YFSETQ. The CDR3 is made up of 15 amino acids. With 7 bases clipped from V and 0 bases from J, the junction kept 5 bases outside the gene matches. The study, taken as a whole, reports: Apart from blood, nothing was sampled; tissue repertoires likely differ.

Points on this clone: The antigen is undetermined.

Researchers divided each subset's genomic DNA evenly across several immunoSEQ plates. Approximately 300 ng DNA, approximately 30,000 T cell genomes, went into unsorted PBMC replicate PCRs. Repertoires were generated with immunoSEQ multiplex PCR, while TCRdb's copy carries only in-frame clones and drops some. The sample contains approximately 500,000 clones, nearly 80% of which appear only once. This TCR was recovered from a woman aged 40 to 50 in good health. Some clones in this sample may be carry-over from other donors' samples. The J gene is TRBJ2-3, the V gene TRBV5-1; 10 positions agree with TRBD2. The sample consisted of PBMCs. This chain's CDR3 is CASGQTSGSTDTQYF. The CDR3 DNA reads as TGCGCCAGCGGCCAGACTAGCGGGAGCACAGATACGCAGTATTTT.